One and the same sample provided the 13 T cell receptor beta chains below, sequenced in a study of blood T cell repertoires in COVID-19. The data were produced by immunoSEQ multiplex PCR, yet TCRdb's version contains in-frame clones alone and is incomplete. The sample holds 230,000 or so clones, 65% to 90% seen once. The sequenced material came from peripheral blood. These receptor sequences come from a man aged 40-50 years who had recovered from COVID-19.

The CDR3 coding sequence is TGTGCCAGCAGCATACGCCACCGGACTAGCGGAGAAAACAACTCCTACGAGCAGTACTTC. It is translated as CASSIRHRTSGENNSYEQYF. The chain joins TRBV9 to TRBJ2-7, with 10 bases lining up with TRBD2. This CDR3 contains 20 residues. The V and J ends lost 4 bases and 0 bases, in that order; junction bases with no gene match: 19. In germline, CDR1 is SGDLS, CDR2 YYNGEE.

The rearrangement links TRBV4-2 to TRBJ2-7, with TRBD1 matching over 7 bases. This CDR3 comprises 15 residues. V trimming: 6 bases; J trimming: 6 bases; junction bases outside the gene matches: 14. CDR1 LGHNA and CDR2 YNFKEQ come from the germline V gene. CDR3 coding DNA: TGTGCCAGCAGACAGTCGGTCGGACAGGCTCGCGAGCAGTACTTC. It codes for CASRQSVGQAREQYF.

As concerns this clone: A read error may account for a junction end that differs from germline. V is TRBV7-7 and J is TRBJ2-1; TRBD2 agrees at 10 bases. The CDR3 is 15 amino acids. The germline V gene encodes CDR1 SSHAT and CDR2 FNYEAQ (reference sequence). This CDR3 reads CASSLSSGGAYEQFF. As DNA, the CDR3 is TGTGCTAGCAGCTTATCCAGCGGGGGGGCCTATGAGCAGTTCTTC.

The J gene is TRBJ1-2, the V gene TRBV27; no clear D gene. CDR1 and CDR2 (germline): MNHEY, SMNVEV (reference sequence). Between the trimmed V and J ends, which lost 8 bases and 2 bases, there was a span of 18 bases. CDR3 length: 15 amino acids. CDR3 in amino acids: CASGRAGEGNYGYTF. The DNA for the CDR3 is TGTGCCAGCGGGCGGGCAGGAGAAGGAAACTATGGCTACACCTTC.

This clone was counted a single time. The chain couples TRBV30 to TRBJ1-1, with 8 bases identical to TRBD1. There are 17 residues in the CDR3. The germline gives CDR1 GTSNPN, CDR2 SVGIG (reference sequence). The V gene end was trimmed by 2 bases and the J gene end by 6 bases; junction bases not matched to a gene: 17. The CDR3 DNA sequence: TGTGCCTGGAGTTCTCAAATCCGGACAGGGAGGGCCGCTGAAGCTTTCTTT. This codes for CAWSSQIRTGRAAEAFF.

The chain links TRBV15 to TRBJ2-1, with 12 nucleotides matching TRBD2. The J segment lost 1 base and the V segment lost 0 bases, leaving 4 bases of the junction unmatched. Germline assignment: CDR1 LNHNV and CDR2 YYDKDF (reference sequence). The CDR3 consists of 18 residues. The CDR3 is CATSRESTSGSSYNEQFF. The DNA of the CDR3 is TGTGCCACCAGCAGAGAATCGACTAGCGGGAGTTCCTACAATGAGCAGTTCTTC. The variable domain in full, completed from reference TRBV15 and TRBJ2-1, reads DAMVIQNPRYQVTQFGKPVTLSCSQTLNHNVMYWYQQKSSQAPKLLFHYYDKDFNNEADTPDNFQSRRPNTSFCFLDIRSPGLGDTAMYLCATSRESTSGSSYNEQFFGPGTRLTVL.

This clone was counted only a few times. The chain uses TRBV5-1 and TRBJ1-2, with D perhaps TRBD1 (6 bases). The V end was cut by 1 base, the J end by 4 bases, with 11 bases between. The CDR3 covers 14 residues. Germline-derived CDR1 and CDR2 are SGHRS and YFSETQ. The CDR3 bases are TGCGCCAGCAGCTTGTGGACAGCCGGCTATGGCTACACCTTC. Protein: CASSLWTAGYGYTF.

The chain couples TRBV5-1 to TRBJ2-5; 7 bases line up with TRBD1. This CDR3 has 13 amino acids. J lost 5 bases, V lost 1 base, and 2 bases had no gene match. Per germline, CDR1 SGHRS and CDR2 YFSETQ. CDR3 loop: CASSLTGAETQYF. The CDR3 nucleotides read TGCGCCAGCAGCTTGACAGGGGCGGAGACCCAGTACTTC. The full variable domain, rest sourced from reference TRBV5-1 and TRBJ2-5, is KAGVTQTPRYLIKTRGQQVTLSCSPISGHRSVSWYQQTPGQGLQFLFEYFSETQRNKGNFPGRFSGRQFSNSRSEMNVSTLELGDSALYLCASSLTGAETQYFGPGTRLLVL.

The chain links TRBV7-9 to TRBJ2-2, with 8 bases matching TRBD1. Germline V gene data show CDR1 as SEHNR and CDR2 as FQNEAQ (reference sequence). The CDR3 is 16 residues long. J was trimmed by 7 bases and V by 2 bases; bases with no gene match: 9. The CDR3 here is CASSLFPRGRIGELFF. In nucleotides, the CDR3 is TGTGCCAGCAGCTTATTCCCCAGGGGGCGGATCGGGGAGCTGTTTTTT.

As for this clone: Within the sample, other DNA sequences also encode this same CDR3. V is TRBV18 and J is TRBJ2-7, with 11 positions matching TRBD1. The germline gives CDR1 KGHSH, CDR2 LQKENI. After removal of 3 bases from V and 4 bases from J, the junction contained 2 bases not matched to a gene. The CDR3 has 14 amino acids. For the CDR3, the DNA is TGTGCCAGCTCACCCGGGACAGGGGGTTACGAGCAGTACTTC. It encodes CASSPGTGGYEQYF.

The chain links TRBV2 to TRBJ2-5, with a possible D match to TRBD1 (6 bases). Trimming left V 6 bases short and J 1 base short, with 21 bases between. CDR1 is SNHLY, CDR2 FYNNEI, per germline. The CDR3 has 17 residues. CDR3 DNA: TGTGCCAGCAGATCAGGACAGTTAGGGGTCTTCCAAGAGACCCAGTACTTC. Translation gives CASRSGQLGVFQETQYF.

This chain uses TRBV28 with TRBJ2-3; the match to TRBD2 covers 7 bases. Germline V gives CDR1 MDHEN, CDR2 SYDVKM. This CDR3 contains 15 residues. V lost 3 bases, J lost 1 base, and 4 bases stayed unmatched. The chain's CDR3 is CASSFAAGGTDTQYF. The CDR3 DNA reads TGTGCCAGCAGTTTCGCGGCGGGGGGCACAGATACGCAGTATTTT.

There are a few counts of this clone. This chain connects TRBV2 to TRBJ1-2; 7 bases agree with TRBD1. The J segment lost 3 bases and the V segment lost 5 bases, leaving 6 bases of the junction unmatched. CDR1 SNHLY and CDR2 FYNNEI come from the germline V gene. This CDR3 is built from 14 residues. The CDR3 is CASSRQGLDYGYTF. The CDR3 bases are TGTGCCAGCAGTCGACAGGGCCTGGACTATGGCTACACCTTC.